The 5 T cell receptor beta chains given below trace back to one sample, sequenced in a study of CD8+CD57+ T cells in acquired aplastic anemia. Flow cytometry had shown expanded CD8+CD57+ cells in the patients chosen for sequencing. The study profiled TCR beta VDJ and CDR3 using genomic DNA as template. TCRdb re-called the reads through MiXCR, storing one row per CDR3 protein. The sample yields about 190,000 distinct CDR3 sequences, 40% to 50% seen once. The specimen was sorted CD4+, CD8+, or CD8+CD57+ T cells (not recorded which) from PBMCs. Receptor source: a human donor with aplastic anemia.

The V and J genes are TRBV19 and TRBJ1-1; unclear D gene. The CDR3 has 13 residues. Germline lookup yields CDR1 LNHDA and CDR2 SQIVND (reference sequence). Trimming removed 5 bases from V and 0 bases from J, with 7 bases in between. The CDR3 DNA reads TGTGCCAGTAGTCTCTCCGTGAACACTGAAGCTTTCTTT. Translated: CASSLSVNTEAFF.

This clonotype was recorded many times. The chain recombines TRBV18 with TRBJ1-2; D uncertain. This CDR3 has 13 amino acids. Germline-derived CDR1 and CDR2 are KGHSH and LQKENI. Trimming removed 4 bases at V and 1 base at J, with 7 bases between. The CDR3 protein is CASSLALNYGYTF. In DNA, the CDR3 is TGTGCCAGCTCACTGGCCCTTAACTATGGCTACACCTTC.

The chain combines TRBV20-1 with TRBJ2-6; possible D gene TRBD2, 6 bases. Germline CDR1 and CDR2: DFQATT and SNEGSKA (reference sequence). The CDR3 consists of 12 residues. V was trimmed by 6 bases and J by 11 bases, leaving 14 bases between them. DNA of the CDR3: TGCAGTGCGACCGCGGGGAAAGACGTCCTGACTTTC. It yields the protein CSATAGKDVLTF.

Many counts were recorded for this clonotype. V and J are TRBV19 and TRBJ1-2; 8 nucleotides line up with TRBD1. The CDR3 runs 15 residues. J gave up 4 bases and V 4 bases, and 8 bases lay outside the gene matches. Germline CDR1 reads LNHDA; CDR2 reads SQIVND (reference sequence). The CDR3 sequence is CASSSDRDRTYGYTF. The CDR3 region has the DNA TGTGCCAGTAGTAGTGACCGGGACAGGACCTATGGCTACACCTTC.

The chain employs TRBV15 and TRBJ2-2; D is undetermined. With 2 bases removed from V and 2 bases from J, the gap between germline ends came to 6 bases. There are 14 residues in the CDR3. CDR1 is LNHNV, CDR2 YYDKDF, per germline (reference sequence). CDR3 in amino acids: CATSRKTNTGELFF. CDR3 bases: TGTGCCACCAGCAGAAAAACAAACACCGGGGAGCTGTTTTTT.